The entry below gives a single T cell receptor beta chain sequence along with its context. V was shortened by 4 bases and J by 5 bases, with 14 bases between the two germline ends. CDR3 length: 15 residues. Germline V gives CDR1 WNHNN, CDR2 SYGVQD (reference sequence). This sample is drawn from a study of blood T cell repertoires in COVID-19. As for the study in general: Acute and convalescent COVID-19 specimens originated in the United States, Italy and Spain. Sources were T cells, B-cell-depleted T cells, or PBMCs; the material itself was cDNA or gDNA.

Methods used by the authors: Estimates of nucleated cell counts were drawn from the amplification of reference gene primers. Sequenced by immunoSEQ multiplex PCR; TCRdb stores in-frame clones only, minus some. That table supplies the V and J calls and clone size; D and trimming were determined from the DNA. The sample includes 110,000 to 150,000 clones, 70% to 90% of them seen just once. Sequenced input: peripheral blood. This rearrangement joins TRBV10-1 to TRBJ1-4; weak D call: TRBD1 (6 bases). The TCR comes from a man aged 65 to 85 with acute or convalescent COVID-19. CDR3 sequence reads: CASSAGARLNEKLFF. CDR3 bases: TGCGCCAGCAGTGCAGGGGCACGGCTGAATGAAAAACTGTTTTTT.